The 3 T cell receptor beta chains below were found in one sample sequenced in a study of esophageal squamous cell carcinoma under preoperative chemotherapy. TCRdb independently ran MiXCR on the PCR reads; one entry per CDR3 protein. The sample lists around 14,000 distinct CDR3 sequences, around three fifths seen once, with 53% in the top ten. Time point indicated: before preoperative PTX-NDP chemotherapy. The specimen was obtained from a patient given preoperative chemotherapy. Receptors were obtained from a human donor with esophageal squamous cell carcinoma. The donor label of this sample is uncertain.

V and J are TRBV6-1 and TRBJ2-1; D possibly corresponds to TRBD2 (6 bases). The germline gives CDR1 MNHNS, CDR2 SASEGT. Trimming left V 2 bases short and J 12 bases short, with 11 bases between. The CDR3 has 12 residues. The CDR3, as DNA: TGTGCCAGCAGTGAAATTTGGGAGGCGCAGTTCTTC. It specifies CASSEIWEAQFF.

The rearrangement uses TRBV6-1 and TRBJ2-5; maybe TRBD1 (6 bases). The CDR3 contains 14 residues. CDR1 MNHNS and CDR2 SASEGT come from the germline V gene. V shed 7 bases and J shed 2 bases, with 14 bases lying between them. This CDR3 reads CASTRQAGQETQYF. CDR3 in DNA: TGTGCCAGCACCCGACAGGCCGGGCAAGAGACCCAGTACTTC.

This clonotype occurred many times. The chain employs TRBV10-3 and TRBJ2-3; D may be TRBD2 (7 bases). Germline loops: CDR1 ENHRY, CDR2 SYGVKD. The CDR3 has 14 amino acids. The CDR3 sequence: CAGAGGGDKDTQYF. DNA of the CDR3: TGTGCGGGCGCTGGGGGGGGGGACAAAGATACGCAGTATTTT.